These 22 T cell receptor beta chains share one sample of origin, sequenced in a study of blood T cell repertoires in COVID-19. The protocol was immunoSEQ multiplex PCR, while the TCRdb copy is restricted to in-frame clones and leaves out a portion. The table records more than 100,000 clones, approximately 86% of them present only once. The specimen was peripheral blood. Every receptor here comes from a woman between 50 and 59 years old with active or convalescent COVID-19.

The CDR3 loop reads CASSSTGKQYF. The CDR3 DNA reads as TGTGCCAGCAGTTCGACAGGAAAGCAGTACTTC. The rearrangement links TRBV6-5 to TRBJ2-7; possible D gene TRBD1, 6 bases. The V gene's germline CDR1 is MNHEY and CDR2 SVGAGI. There are 11 residues in the CDR3. V was trimmed by 4 bases and J by 8 bases, leaving 9 bases between them.

The chain joins TRBV19 to TRBJ1-5; D ambiguous. The length of the CDR3 is 15 residues. The V end lost 3 bases, the J end lost 0 bases, and 9 bases lay between the germline ends. The germline V gene has CDR1 LNHDA and CDR2 SQIVND (reference sequence). The CDR3 region is CASSMVSDSNQPQHF. Here the CDR3 DNA reads TGTGCCAGTAGTATGGTGAGTGATAGCAATCAGCCCCAGCATTTT.

V usage is TRBV10-3 and J usage is TRBJ2-2; 9 nucleotides agree with TRBD2. CDR3 length: 19 amino acids. Trimming removed 0 bases from V and 4 bases from J; junction bases left unmatched: 12. Germline CDR1 reads ENHRY; CDR2 reads SYGVKD. CDR3 nucleotide sequence: TGTGCCATCAGTGAGTCTTGGACTAGCGTAACGGGGGGCACCGGGGAGCTGTTTTTT. This translates into CAISESWTSVTGGTGELFF.

The chain has TRBV7-6 and TRBJ2-3, with a weak D call TRBD2 (6 bases). V dropped 4 bases and J dropped 0 bases, with 20 bases sitting between them. The CDR3 length is 18 residues. The germline CDR1 and CDR2 sequences are SGHVS and FNYEAQ. The CDR3 loop is CASSSSGVADPSTDTQYF. In DNA form, the CDR3 reads TGTGCCAGCAGCTCATCGGGAGTAGCGGACCCTAGCACAGATACGCAGTATTTT.

This clone came up a few times. The V and J genes are TRBV30 and TRBJ1-2; D gene uncertain. CDR1 GTSNPN and CDR2 SVGIG come from the germline V gene (reference sequence). The CDR3 contains 13 residues. The V end lost 8 bases, the J end lost 2 bases, and 15 bases lay between the germline ends. The CDR3 DNA is TGTGCCGGCAAAGTGAGGGCAAACTATGGCTACACCTTC. The encoded protein is CAGKVRANYGYTF.

This chain connects TRBV18 to TRBJ2-2; possible D gene TRBD2, 6 bases. Trimming stripped 2 bases from V and 3 bases from J, with 13 bases between. The CDR3 has 16 residues. CDR1 is KGHSH, CDR2 LQKENI, per germline. The CDR3 nucleotides are TGTGCCAGCTCACCAATGGGGGGAGTGGACACCGGGGAGCTGTTTTTT. Its translation is CASSPMGGVDTGELFF.

The rearrangement links TRBV15 to TRBJ2-7, with D possibly being TRBD2 (5 bases). The CDR3 spans 14 residues. V was shortened by 8 bases and J by 0 bases, with 14 bases between the two germline ends. Germline V gene sequence: CDR1 LNHNV, CDR2 YYDKDF (reference sequence). CDR3: CATSSGGSSYEQYF. Here the CDR3 DNA reads TGTGCCACCTCAAGTGGAGGTAGCTCCTACGAGCAGTACTTC. Drawing the rest from reference TRBV15 and TRBJ2-7, the complete variable domain is DAMVIQNPRYQVTQFGKPVTLSCSQTLNHNVMYWYQQKSSQAPKLLFHYYDKDFNNEADTPDNFQSRRPNTSFCFLDIRSPGLGDTAMYLCATSSGGSSYEQYFGPGTRLTVT.

The chain couples TRBV10-3 to TRBJ1-2; 11 positions agree with TRBD1. Trimming took 7 bases from V and 6 from J; bases not matched to a gene: 16. The CDR3 sequence is 17 residues long. Germline CDR1 ENHRY, CDR2 SYGVKD. CDR3 bases: TGTGCCATCACTGACCTCCGGGACAGGGGGTTCAGAGATGGCTACACCTTC. Its translation is CAITDLRDRGFRDGYTF.

The V and J genes are TRBV10-3 and TRBJ2-1, with TRBD2 matching over 10 bases. The germline gives CDR1 ENHRY, CDR2 SYGVKD. The CDR3 has 13 residues. V lost 7 bases and J lost 10; bases outside the gene matches: 7. The CDR3 nucleotides read TGTGCCATCAAGCTAGCGGGAGATGAAGAGCAGTTCTTC. Amino acid sequence: CAIKLAGDEEQFF.

The rearrangement joins TRBV28 to TRBJ1-5; D is possibly TRBD1 (6 bases). CDR3 size: 12 residues. V was pared by 2 bases and J by 8 bases, with 7 bases between. Germline V CDR1 and CDR2: MDHEN, SYDVKM. In nucleotides, the CDR3 is TGTGCCAGCAGTTTAAACAGGGAGCCCCAGCATTTT. Protein product: CASSLNREPQHF.

The chain carries TRBV29-1 and TRBJ1-1; 7 nucleotides align to TRBD1. The length of the CDR3 is 13 residues. The trim removed 4 bases at V and 4 bases at J, leaving 6 bases unmatched. Per the germline V gene, CDR1 is SQVTM and CDR2 is ANQGSEA. Here the CDR3 DNA reads TGCAGCGTTGGGAGAGGGGGCCCCACTGAAGCTTTCTTT. Protein: CSVGRGGPTEAFF.

V and J are TRBV19 and TRBJ2-1; 9 positions match TRBD2. CDR1 and CDR2 from the germline V gene are LNHDA and SQIVND (reference sequence). The V segment lost 6 bases and the J segment 3 bases; nucleotides outside the gene matches: 12. The CDR3 runs 17 residues. Here the CDR3 reads CASRPKGLAVGYNEQFF. CDR3 coding DNA: TGTGCCAGTAGGCCCAAGGGACTAGCAGTTGGCTACAATGAGCAGTTCTTC.

The gene calls are TRBV9 and TRBJ2-2; TRBD1 agrees at 8 bases. The length of the CDR3 is 17 residues. V was clipped by 2 bases and J by 2 bases; unmatched bases: 8. Germline CDR1 reads SGDLS; CDR2 reads YYNGEE. The chain's CDR3 is CASSVEPSGGNTGELFF. CDR3 DNA sequence: TGTGCCAGCAGCGTCGAGCCCTCAGGGGGCAACACCGGGGAGCTGTTTTTT.

V usage is TRBV6-6 and J usage is TRBJ2-7, with no clear D. The CDR3 runs to 12 residues. CDR1 is MNHNY and CDR2 is SVGAGI in the germline V gene (reference sequence). V lost 5 bases and J lost 0, with 5 bases in between. The CDR3 DNA sequence: TGTGCCAGCAGTGCGGCCTCCTACGAGCAGTACTTC. Amino acids: CASSAASYEQYF.

The chain carries TRBV18 and TRBJ2-3, with D possibly TRBD2 on 5 matching bases. The CDR3 has 14 residues. V lost 5 bases, J lost 4 bases, and 13 bases lay in between. Germline values: CDR1 KGHSH, CDR2 LQKENI. CDR3 sequence: CASSGVISADTQYF. The CDR3 nucleotides are TGTGCCAGCTCAGGGGTGATTAGCGCAGATACGCAGTATTTT.

This CDR3 is CASSQEPGPGLGPHEQFF. For the CDR3, the DNA is TGCGCCAGCAGCCAAGAACCCGGTCCGGGACTAGGACCTCATGAGCAGTTCTTC. The V and J genes are TRBV4-3 and TRBJ2-1, with TRBD2 matching over 8 bases. The CDR3 loop spans 18 amino acids. Trimming at V came to 0 bases and at J to 8 bases, leaving 15 bases not matched to a gene. Germline assignment: CDR1 LGHNA and CDR2 YSLEER.

The chain carries TRBV4-1 and TRBJ2-3, with 9 positions matching TRBD2. The germline CDR1 and CDR2 sequences are MGHRA and YSYEKL. This CDR3 spans 17 amino acids. Trimming at V came to 2 bases and at J to 4 bases, leaving 10 bases not matched to a gene. CDR3 in amino acids: CASSQRVSGSIADTQYF. CDR3 bases: TGCGCCAGCAGCCAAAGAGTTAGCGGGAGTATCGCAGATACGCAGTATTTT.

This sequence joins TRBV6-2 or TRBV6-3 and TRBJ2-1, with D possibly matching TRBD1 (7 bases). V lost 8 bases and J lost 4, with 15 bases in between. CDR1 MNHEY and CDR2 SVGEGT come from the germline V gene. The CDR3 sequence is 14 residues long. The CDR3: CASRSTGTYNEQFF. In DNA form, the CDR3 reads TGTGCCAGCCGTTCGACAGGGACTTACAATGAGCAGTTCTTC.

The gene calls are TRBV7-3 and TRBJ2-7; tentatively, D is TRBD2 (5 bases). V dropped 2 bases and J dropped 1 base, with 12 bases sitting between them. The CDR3 has 15 amino acids. CDR1 and CDR2 (germline): SGHTA, FQGTGA. The CDR3: CASSLGASLSYEQYF. The DNA of the CDR3 is TGTGCCAGCAGCTTAGGAGCTAGCCTTTCCTACGAGCAGTACTTC.

This chain's CDR3 is CASSPIMGQYSNQPQHF. CDR3 coding DNA: TGTGCCAGCAGCCCAATCATGGGACAGTATAGCAATCAGCCCCAGCATTTT. This rearrangement joins TRBV7-2 to TRBJ1-5, with 7 bases that match TRBD1. J gave up 0 bases and V 5 bases, and 10 bases lay outside the gene matches. The CDR3 covers 17 residues. CDR1 is SGHTA, CDR2 FQGNSA, per germline.

In this sample, this clone turned up once. V usage is TRBV2 and J usage is TRBJ2-7; D perhaps matches TRBD2 (5 bases). CDR3 length: 12 residues. V lost 2 bases and J 11 bases, leaving 13 bases between the germline ends. The germline V gene has CDR1 SNHLY and CDR2 FYNNEI. CDR3 amino acids: CASSEPLGREYF. CDR3 DNA sequence: TGTGCCAGCAGTGAACCACTAGGACGGGAGTACTTC.

The chain joins TRBV24-1 to TRBJ1-2; D remains ambiguous. CDR1 and CDR2 (germline): KGHDR, SFDVKD. Trimming removed 3 bases from V and 10 bases from J, with 17 bases in between. This CDR3 has 14 residues. The CDR3: CATSDPRIGGAYTF. The DNA of the CDR3 is TGTGCCACCAGTGATCCCAGGATCGGTGGTGCCTACACCTTC.